This T cell receptor (beta chain) was observed in a study of cytomegalovirus exposure and HLA in healthy donors. Study-wide points: Analysis was carried out at a later point, and it linked a missense DCLRE1C variant to TCR beta V- and J-gene trimming.

Both 60 Vbeta primers and 13 Jbeta primers went into the PCR. The data were produced by immunoSEQ multiplex PCR, yet TCRdb's version contains in-frame clones alone and is incomplete. The sample carries under 200,000 clones, more than 65% recorded once. This clone was picked up one time. Its antigen is not known. From germline, CDR1 is SEHNR and CDR2 FQNEAQ (reference sequence). Germline trimming cut 5 bases from V and 6 bases from J; bases unmatched to any gene: 5. The CDR3 contains 13 residues. Material for sequencing was PBMCs. The chain employs TRBV7-9 and TRBJ1-2; TRBD1 agrees at 8 bases. This receptor was identified in a woman in her forties or fifties in good health and CMV-seronegative. For the CDR3, the DNA is TGTGCCAGCAGCGTGGACAGGGTCCATGGCTACACCTTC. Translating gives CASSVDRVHGYTF.